One and the same sample provided the 21 T cell receptor beta chains below, sequenced in a study of blood T cells in healthy people across ages. Then a second PCR, running roughly 7 to 11 cycles, was carried out with a sample-barcoded 5' primer and a J-beta primer mix. TCRdb used MiXCR to reprocess the 5' RACE reads, holding one entry per CDR3 protein. Here the sample spans 850,000 to 950,000 distinct CDR3 sequences, about 30% being singletons. Sequenced sample: blood. The origin of the receptors is an elderly woman in good health.

This clonotype was counted many times. The rearrangement uses TRBV4-3 and TRBJ1-2, with no clear D. With 0 bases removed from V and 0 bases from J, the gap between germline ends came to 8 bases. From germline, CDR1 is LGHNA and CDR2 YSLEER. This CDR3 has 15 amino acids. The CDR3: CASSQDRHSNYGYTF. CDR3 nucleotides: TGCGCCAGCAGCCAAGATAGACACTCTAACTATGGCTACACCTTC.

This sequence joins TRBV9 and TRBJ2-7; TRBD2 agrees at 9 bases. Germline CDR1 is SGDLS and CDR2 is YYNGEE. CDR3 length equals 15 residues. With 0 bases clipped from V and 4 bases from J, the junction kept 5 bases outside the gene matches. CDR3 residues: CASSVGPSGVYEQYF. The CDR3 DNA is TGTGCCAGCAGCGTAGGGCCTAGCGGGGTTTACGAGCAGTACTTC. The variable domain in full, completed from reference TRBV9 and TRBJ2-7, reads DSGVTQTPKHLITATGQRVTLRCSPRSGDLSVYWYQQSLDQGLQFLIQYYNGEERAKGNILERFSAQQFPDLHSELNLSSLELGDSALYFCASSVGPSGVYEQYFGPGTRLTVT.

Concerning this clonotype itself: A much larger clone differs by one base, so this may be a read error. Here the CDR3 reads CTSSQGVVGEQFF. Written as DNA, the CDR3 is TGTACCAGCAGCCAGGGGGTGGTCGGTGAGCAGTTCTTC. This rearrangement joins TRBV3-1 to TRBJ2-1; 7 positions agree with TRBD1. The length of the CDR3 is 13 residues. In germline, CDR1 is LGHDT, CDR2 YNNKEL (reference sequence).

V usage is TRBV7-8 and J usage is TRBJ2-5; D possibly corresponds to TRBD2 (5 bases). Trimming removed 2 bases from V and 6 bases from J, with 13 bases in between. The CDR3 consists of 14 residues. CDR1 and CDR2 from the germline V gene are SGHVS and FQNEAQ. The CDR3 DNA reads as TGTGCCAGCAGCTTAATCGGCGGGTCTCAGACCCAGTACTTC. Translation gives CASSLIGGSQTQYF.

The chain recombines TRBV6-1 with TRBJ2-7; weak D call: TRBD2 (6 bases). This CDR3 is 14 amino acids long. Germline V gives CDR1 MNHNS, CDR2 SASEGT. Trimming pared 3 bases from V and 2 bases from J, leaving 11 bases between. CDR3 coding DNA: TGTGCCAGCAGTGACCGGGGACTCACCTACGAGCAGTACTTC. Its protein is CASSDRGLTYEQYF.

J is TRBJ1-5 and V is TRBV10-3; D gene uncertain. V was trimmed by 4 bases and J by 2 bases, leaving 6 bases between them. The V gene's germline CDR1 is ENHRY and CDR2 SYGVKD. The CDR3 length is 13 residues. The CDR3 DNA reads as TGTGCCATCAGTGTGGACGGCAATCAGCCCCAGCATTTT. Its protein is CAISVDGNQPQHF.

The chain combines TRBV5-1 with TRBJ2-6, with 12 bases lining up with TRBD1. This CDR3 has 14 residues. Germline V gene sequence: CDR1 SGHRS, CDR2 YFSETQ. J was trimmed by 9 bases and V by 4 bases; bases with no gene match: 2. CDR3 residues: CASSGTGGYNVLTF. Here the CDR3 DNA reads TGCGCCAGCAGCGGGACAGGGGGCTACAACGTCCTGACTTTC.

The chain joins TRBV20-1 to TRBJ2-5; TRBD1 might be the D (5 bases). The CDR3 spans 13 residues. Germline loops: CDR1 DFQATT, CDR2 SNEGSKA (reference sequence). V lost 5 bases to trimming and J lost 5 bases, with 15 bases between them. DNA of the CDR3: TGCAGTGCTGGTTTCAGGGAAAGGGAGACCCAGTACTTC. It encodes CSAGFRERETQYF.

This clonotype was seen a handful of times. This may come from a read error, since a much larger clone is one base off. The gene calls are TRBV10-3 and TRBJ2-7; possible D gene TRBD2, 5 bases. The CDR3 is 11 amino acids. V dropped 8 bases and J dropped 7 bases, with 12 bases sitting between them. Per the germline V gene, CDR1 is ENHRY and CDR2 is SYGVKD. The CDR3 loop is CAIREYNEQYF. The DNA for the CDR3 is TGTGCCATCCGGGAATACAATGAGCAGTACTTC.

Remarks on this clonotype: Possible read error: a much larger clone is one base away. The V gene is TRBV10-1, the J gene TRBJ2-1; TRBD1 or TRBD2 may be the D gene (5 bases each). This CDR3 has 15 residues. The V end was cut by 5 bases, the J end by 5 bases, with 16 bases between. Germline V gene sequence: CDR1 WNHNN, CDR2 SYGVQD (reference sequence). This CDR3 reads CASSPAEGPHNEQFF. Here the CDR3 DNA reads TGCGCCAGCAGTCCCGCAGAGGGACCCCACAATGAGCAGTTCTTC.

This clonotype has just a few counts. The chain links TRBV11-1 to TRBJ1-1; unclear D gene. V was pared by 8 bases and J by 3 bases, with 10 bases between. This CDR3 has 12 amino acids. Germline CDR1 is SGHAT and CDR2 is FQDESV (reference sequence). CDR3 amino acids: CASARGYTEAFF. CDR3 in DNA: TGTGCCAGCGCGAGAGGGTACACTGAAGCTTTCTTT.

This clonotype appeared many times. V gene TRBV20-1 combines with J gene TRBJ1-2; 8 nucleotides match TRBD1. Trimming at V came to 2 bases and at J to 8 bases, leaving 4 bases not matched to a gene. Germline CDR1 is DFQATT and CDR2 is SNEGSKA (reference sequence). This CDR3 comprises 12 residues. Here the CDR3 DNA reads TGCAGTGCTAGACAGGGGGCAAAGGGCTACACCTTC. It codes for CSARQGAKGYTF.

A remark on this clonotype: A junction end diverges from the germline sequence, so it may reflect a read error. The V call is TRBV28, the J call TRBJ1-2, with 9 bases identical to TRBD1. CDR1 and CDR2 (germline): MDHEN, SYDVKM. The CDR3 has 18 residues. CDR3 protein: CASSSPSPGQGDNYGCTF. DNA for the CDR3: TGTGCCAGCAGTTCACCCTCGCCGGGACAGGGAGACAACTATGGCTGCACCTTC.

This clonotype was observed many times. The chain recombines TRBV20-1 with TRBJ1-2; perhaps TRBD1 as D (6 bases). The germline V gene encodes CDR1 DFQATT and CDR2 SNEGSKA (reference sequence). The V end lost 6 bases, the J end lost 4 bases, and 18 bases lay between the germline ends. CDR3 length: 14 residues. The CDR3 sequence is CSAPPKGGGYGYTF. CDR3 nucleotides: TGCAGTGCGCCTCCCAAAGGGGGAGGCTATGGCTACACCTTC.

There are many counts of this clonotype. This sequence joins TRBV20-1 and TRBJ2-5; a possible D gene is TRBD1 (6 bases). The ends were cut back, 6 bases at V and 2 bases at J, with 13 bases in the middle. The CDR3 totals 13 residues. CDR1 and CDR2 from the germline V gene are DFQATT and SNEGSKA (reference sequence). The CDR3 DNA reads TGCAGTGCCAGGGTCGGACAGCAAGAGACCCAGTACTTC. Amino acid sequence: CSARVGQQETQYF.

This clonotype was seen repeatedly, ten times or more. The chain recombines TRBV7-2 with TRBJ2-7; TRBD1 agrees at 11 bases. The germline V gene encodes CDR1 SGHTA and CDR2 FQGNSA. V lost 5 bases to trimming and J lost 5 bases; unmatched junction nucleotides: 8. The CDR3 runs to 15 residues. CDR3 nucleotides: TGTGCCAGCAGCAGCTTTGGACAGGGGGCACACGAGCAGTACTTC. Its protein product is CASSSFGQGAHEQYF.

This clonotype has a single count. A much larger clone lies a single base off, so this may be a read error. The CDR3 sequence is CSALGGGYNEQYF. As DNA, the CDR3 is TGCAGTGCTTTGGGGGGCGGCTACAATGAGCAGTACTTC. The chain recombines TRBV20-1 with TRBJ2-1; D might be TRBD1 or TRBD2, each matching 6 bases. The J call may not be correct, given that the DNA end is closer to TRBJ2-7. Germline CDR1 and CDR2: DFQATT and SNEGSKA (reference sequence). CDR3 size: 13 residues.

Only a few counts were recorded for this clonotype. The chain recombines TRBV11-2 with TRBJ2-2; perhaps TRBD1 as D (7 bases). The CDR3 length is 13 residues. From germline, CDR1 is SGHAT and CDR2 FQNNGV. The V end lost 3 bases, the J end lost 9 bases, and 11 bases lay between the germline ends. The CDR3 protein is CASSFQGGRELFF. In DNA, the CDR3 is TGTGCCAGCAGCTTCCAGGGGGGCCGGGAGCTGTTTTTT. Filled out from reference TRBV11-2 and TRBJ2-2, the complete variable domain reads EAGVAQSPRYKIIEKRQSVAFWCNPISGHATLYWYQQILGQGPKLLIQFQNNGVVDDSQLPKDRFSAERLKGVDSTLKIQPAKLEDSAVYLCASSFQGGRELFFGEGSRLTVL.

This clonotype was seen a handful of times. The genes are TRBV6-1 and TRBJ1-5, with a possible D match to TRBD1 (5 bases). Germline V gene lookup returns CDR1 MNHNS and CDR2 SASEGT. The CDR3 has 16 amino acids. V lost 1 base and J 4 bases, leaving 14 bases between the germline ends. CDR3: CASSEGGVPSNQPQHF. Written as DNA, the CDR3 is TGTGCCAGCAGTGAAGGAGGGGTCCCCAGTAATCAGCCCCAGCATTTT.

This chain uses TRBV11-3 with TRBJ2-5, with D perhaps TRBD2 (5 bases). Germline V gives CDR1 SGHNT, CDR2 YENEEA. V was pared by 8 bases and J by 3 bases, with 10 bases between. The CDR3 is made up of 12 amino acids. CDR3 amino acids: CASERRKETQYF. CDR3 in DNA: TGTGCCAGCGAGCGGCGGAAAGAGACCCAGTACTTC.

Regarding this clonotype: This may stem from a read error, because a much larger clone lies one nucleotide away. V is TRBV6-2 or TRBV6-3 and J is TRBJ2-5, with D uncertain. Trimming left V 3 bases short and J 11 bases short, with 31 bases between. The CDR3 is made up of 18 amino acids. Germline V lookup: CDR1 MNHEY, CDR2 SVGEGT. For the CDR3, the DNA is TGTGCCAGCAGTTATTCCACTGGCAGGCAGCTTTACTACAATGAGCAGTACTTC. Amino acids: CASSYSTGRQLYYNEQYF.